The 26 T cell receptor beta chains below all came from one sample that was sequenced in a study of PD-1 blockade in classical Hodgkin lymphoma. The repertoire was sequenced with immunoSEQ multiplex PCR; TCRdb's copy has only in-frame clones and lacks some. The data show over 85,000 clones, about nine tenths seen once. Time point defined: cycle 4 day 1 (C4D1), after less than 7 weeks of nivolumab. Exposure to brentuximab vedotin varied, and each patient had relapsed following autologous stem cell transplantation. The sequencing used peripheral blood mononuclear cells (PBMCs), collected before the fourth cycle of nivolumab. These receptors were obtained from a human donor with classical Hodgkin lymphoma.

This chain connects TRBV28 to TRBJ2-7, with D hard to call. In germline, CDR1 is MDHEN, CDR2 SYDVKM. The V end was cut by 7 bases, the J end by 0 bases, with 7 bases between. This CDR3 has 12 residues. CDR3 bases: TGTGCCAGCACACTCAACTCCTACGAGCAGTACTTC. Amino acids: CASTLNSYEQYF.

The chain carries TRBV7-9 and TRBJ2-7, with D uncertain. Germline V gene data show CDR1 as SEHNR and CDR2 as FQNEAQ (reference sequence). There are 16 residues in the CDR3. Trimming took 1 base from V and 0 from J, leaving 13 bases between them. CDR3 nucleotide sequence: TGTGCCAGCAGCTTAGGGGGTGCCGCTCCCTCCTACGAGCAGTACTTC. It translates to CASSLGGAAPSYEQYF.

This sequence joins TRBV4-2 and TRBJ1-4, with 8 positions matching TRBD1. The CDR3 length is 15 residues. V shed 0 bases and J 7 bases; nucleotides not matched to a gene: 4. Germline V gene lookup returns CDR1 LGHNA and CDR2 YNFKEQ. CDR3 sequence reads: CASSQDRGHSEKLFF. The DNA for the CDR3 is TGTGCCAGCAGCCAAGACAGGGGGCATAGTGAAAAACTGTTTTTT.

The chain recombines TRBV27 with TRBJ2-1; 8 nucleotides match TRBD2. CDR1 and CDR2 (germline): MNHEY, SMNVEV (reference sequence). V lost 3 bases and J lost 8; bases outside the gene matches: 12. CDR3 length equals 16 residues. The CDR3 region has the DNA TGTGCCAGCAGTTTTTCGGGACTAGGTTTTGGCGATGAGCAGTTCTTC. It encodes CASSFSGLGFGDEQFF.

The chain uses TRBV30 and TRBJ1-2; D is unclear. Germline V gene lookup returns CDR1 GTSNPN and CDR2 SVGIG (reference sequence). The CDR3 runs 15 residues. The V end lost 6 bases, the J end lost 6 bases, and 23 bases lay between the germline ends. The CDR3: CACWSGVPLGNGYTF. The CDR3, as DNA: TGTGCCTGCTGGTCCGGGGTGCCATTGGGAAATGGCTACACCTTC.

The CDR3 coding sequence is TGCGCCAGCAGCCTAGGACAGGGAGACGAAAAACTGTTTTTT. As protein: CASSLGQGDEKLFF. The rearrangement joins TRBV5-1 to TRBJ1-4, with 8 bases identical to TRBD1. The CDR3 has 14 residues. The germline V gene encodes CDR1 SGHRS and CDR2 YFSETQ. V lost 4 bases and J lost 8; bases outside the gene matches: 7.

The genes are TRBV6-5 and TRBJ1-4; the D gene is possibly TRBD1 (6 bases). Per germline, CDR1 MNHEY and CDR2 SVGAGI. V dropped 0 bases and J dropped 10 bases, with 18 bases sitting between them. The CDR3 length is 16 residues. The DNA for the CDR3 is TGTGCCAGCAGTTACTCGATAGGGTTCGGACAGACAAAACTGTTTTTT. Translation gives CASSYSIGFGQTKLFF.

The chain uses TRBV6-6 and TRBJ1-1; D not certain. The CDR3 loop spans 12 amino acids. Deletions cut 10 bases from V and 9 bases from J, with 18 bases between. Per germline, CDR1 MNHNY and CDR2 SVGAGI (reference sequence). The chain's CDR3 is CATHLFGSKAFF. CDR3 DNA: TGTGCCACCCATTTATTCGGCAGCAAAGCTTTCTTT.

The DNA for the CDR3 is TGTGCCAGCAGTGGCGAAGGACAGGGGACTAATGAAAAACTGTTTTTT. This sequence encodes CASSGEGQGTNEKLFF. V is TRBV6-4 and J is TRBJ1-4; TRBD1 agrees at 9 bases. The CDR3 extends over 16 amino acids. Unmatched junction bases numbered 5, after V lost 4 bases and J lost 2 bases. Germline V gives CDR1 MRHNA, CDR2 SNTAGT.

This chain links TRBV19 with TRBJ2-5; D is possibly TRBD2 (5 bases). V was pared by 4 bases and J by 5 bases, with 14 bases between. The CDR3 runs to 14 residues. The germline V gene encodes CDR1 LNHDA and CDR2 SQIVND (reference sequence). The CDR3 bases are TGTGCCAGTAGTACATACCGGGATCCGGAGACCCAGTACTTC. Translation gives CASSTYRDPETQYF. Complete variable domain (other parts from reference TRBV19 and TRBJ2-5): DGGITQSPKYLFRKEGQNVTLSCEQNLNHDAMYWYRQDPGQGLRLIYYSQIVNDFQKGDIAEGYSVSREKKESFPLTVTSAQKNPTAFYLCASSTYRDPETQYFGPGTRLLVL.

The rearrangement uses TRBV4-2 and TRBJ2-5; 7 bases line up with TRBD2. Germline V gene sequence: CDR1 LGHNA, CDR2 YNFKEQ. V lost 0 bases, J lost 2 bases, and 6 bases stayed unmatched. The CDR3 contains 16 residues. The chain's CDR3 is CASSQDVGGFQETQYF. CDR3 DNA: TGTGCCAGCAGCCAAGATGTCGGGGGGTTTCAAGAGACCCAGTACTTC.

This chain uses TRBV19 with TRBJ1-1, with unresolved D. V gave up 1 base and J gave up 0 bases, with 6 bases separating them. CDR1 is LNHDA, CDR2 SQIVND, per germline (reference sequence). The CDR3 length is 14 residues. The CDR3 DNA reads TGTGCCAGTAGTATAGTTGCAGTGAACACTGAAGCTTTCTTT. It specifies CASSIVAVNTEAFF.

The chain recombines TRBV7-9 with TRBJ1-1; weak D call: TRBD1 (5 bases). This CDR3 is 14 amino acids long. V dropped 3 bases and J dropped 0 bases, with 8 bases sitting between them. Germline lookup yields CDR1 SEHNR and CDR2 FQNEAQ (reference sequence). Here the CDR3 reads CASSFDSMNTEAFF. The CDR3 bases are TGTGCCAGCAGCTTCGACAGCATGAACACTGAAGCTTTCTTT.

The chain links TRBV27 to TRBJ2-2; 9 positions agree with TRBD2. From germline, CDR1 is MNHEY and CDR2 SMNVEV (reference sequence). V was clipped by 2 bases and J by 5 bases; unmatched bases: 3. The CDR3 covers 15 residues. The CDR3 loop is CASSLPAGGTGELFF. CDR3 coding DNA: TGTGCCAGCAGTTTACCAGCGGGGGGAACCGGGGAGCTGTTTTTT.

This chain uses TRBV7-4 with TRBJ2-3; no clear D gene. The ends were cut back, 7 bases at V and 0 bases at J, with 17 bases in the middle. The CDR3 loop spans 16 amino acids. Germline V CDR1 and CDR2: SGHVT, SQSDAQ. The chain's CDR3 is CASTHARRVSTDTQYF. The CDR3 DNA follows: TGTGCCAGCACTCACGCTCGCCGGGTTAGCACAGATACGCAGTATTTT. Together with reference TRBV7-4 and TRBJ2-3, the CDR3 gives the full variable domain: GAGVSQSPRYKVAKRGRDVALRCDSISGHVTLYWYRQTLGQGSEVLTYSQSDAQRDKSGRPSGRFSAERPERSVSTLKIQRTEQGDSAVYLCASTHARRVSTDTQYFGPGTRLTVL.

The V call is TRBV5-1, the J call TRBJ2-3; possible D gene TRBD1, 5 bases. The CDR3 spans 14 residues. Germline V gene sequence: CDR1 SGHRS, CDR2 YFSETQ. The V end was cut by 0 bases, the J end by 2 bases, with 7 bases between. CDR3 residues: CASSLGRVTDTQYF. The CDR3 nucleotides are TGCGCCAGCAGCTTGGGCAGGGTCACAGATACGCAGTATTTT.

The rearrangement links TRBV10-1 to TRBJ2-1; D is possibly TRBD1 (6 bases). The CDR3 sequence is 17 residues long. V was clipped by 4 bases and J by 8 bases, with 24 bases between them. Germline CDR1 is WNHNN and CDR2 is SYGVQD (reference sequence). The CDR3 loop reads CASSGQLQGRGADEQFF. In nucleotides, the CDR3 is TGCGCCAGCAGTGGACAGTTACAGGGTCGAGGCGCGGATGAGCAGTTCTTC.

The chain combines TRBV6-1 with TRBJ2-3; 8 bases are a match to TRBD2. The CDR3 sequence is 14 residues long. Trimming at V came to 6 bases and at J to 3 bases, leaving 5 bases not matched to a gene. Germline CDR1 reads MNHNS; CDR2 reads SASEGT. The CDR3 is CASSPGLETDTQYF. Written as DNA, the CDR3 is TGTGCCAGCAGCCCGGGACTAGAGACAGATACGCAGTATTTT.

This clone is a singleton in its sample. The chain employs TRBV14 and TRBJ2-1; 11 positions agree with TRBD2. This CDR3 has 19 amino acids. Germline V gene data show CDR1 as SGHDN and CDR2 as FVKESK. V dropped 0 bases and J dropped 0; count of bases not matched to a gene: 7. The chain's CDR3 is CASSQEWASGGSSYNEQFF. In nucleotides, the CDR3 is TGTGCCAGCAGCCAAGAATGGGCTAGCGGGGGGAGCTCCTACAATGAGCAGTTCTTC.

The chain uses TRBV7-2 and TRBJ1-6; D might be TRBD1 (5 bases). V dropped 3 bases and J dropped 10 bases, with 13 bases sitting between them. Looked up from germline, CDR1 is SGHTA and CDR2 is FQGNSA. CDR3 length equals 14 residues. The CDR3 nucleotides read TGTGCCAGCAGCTTCCAGGGTTCTGACTCACCCCTCCACTTT. Protein sequence: CASSFQGSDSPLHF.

The chain combines TRBV5-6 with TRBJ2-7; 8 nucleotides agree with TRBD1. J lost 3 bases, V lost 1 base, and 3 bases had no gene match. Germline V gene lookup returns CDR1 SGHDT and CDR2 YYEEEE. CDR3 size: 14 residues. The DNA of the CDR3 is TGTGCCAGCAGCTTGTGGGACAGGCTCTACGAGCAGTACTTC. This sequence encodes CASSLWDRLYEQYF.

As regards this clone: Relative to the germline gene, one junction end is altered; a read error may explain this. The chain couples TRBV28 to TRBJ2-7; TRBD1 or TRBD2 may be the D gene (6 bases each). The germline CDR1 and CDR2 sequences are MDHEN and SYDVKM. The CDR3 covers 14 residues. The CDR3 protein is CASCLGGQTYEQYF. The CDR3 DNA is TGTGCCAGCTGTTTGGGGGGACAAACCTACGAGCAGTACTTC.

V and J are TRBV6-5 and TRBJ1-1; D call uncertain. This CDR3 spans 15 amino acids. Looked up from germline, CDR1 is MNHEY and CDR2 is SVGAGI. The V end was cut by 6 bases, the J end by 2 bases, with 16 bases between. The CDR3 bases are TGTGCCAGCAGATCTACGGCGACACTTAACACTGAAGCTTTCTTT. Translation: CASRSTATLNTEAFF.

J is TRBJ2-7 and V is TRBV19, with 14 positions matching TRBD2. CDR1 is LNHDA, CDR2 SQIVND, per germline (reference sequence). The CDR3 contains 15 residues. The junction had 3 bases not matched to a gene; V was cut back by 5 bases and J by 3 bases. As DNA, the CDR3 is TGTGCCAGTAGTCCGGGGACTAGCGGGGGCTACGAGCAGTACTTC. Protein sequence: CASSPGTSGGYEQYF.

The chain links TRBV4-1 to TRBJ1-2; possible D gene TRBD1, 5 bases. From germline, CDR1 is MGHRA and CDR2 YSYEKL. This CDR3 has 16 amino acids. V was shortened by 4 bases and J by 3 bases, with 18 bases between the two germline ends. Written as DNA, the CDR3 is TGCGCCAGCAGCCCTGAAGCAGGGAACCCTTACTATGGCTACACCTTC. This translates into CASSPEAGNPYYGYTF.

The gene calls are TRBV27 and TRBJ2-7, with TRBD2 as a possible D gene (7 bases). Trimming removed 2 bases from V and 4 bases from J, with 15 bases in between. The length of the CDR3 is 15 residues. Germline CDR1 and CDR2: MNHEY and SMNVEV (reference sequence). This CDR3 reads CASSLGPGRGYEQYF. CDR3 nucleotides: TGTGCCAGCAGTTTAGGACCAGGGAGGGGGTACGAGCAGTACTTC.